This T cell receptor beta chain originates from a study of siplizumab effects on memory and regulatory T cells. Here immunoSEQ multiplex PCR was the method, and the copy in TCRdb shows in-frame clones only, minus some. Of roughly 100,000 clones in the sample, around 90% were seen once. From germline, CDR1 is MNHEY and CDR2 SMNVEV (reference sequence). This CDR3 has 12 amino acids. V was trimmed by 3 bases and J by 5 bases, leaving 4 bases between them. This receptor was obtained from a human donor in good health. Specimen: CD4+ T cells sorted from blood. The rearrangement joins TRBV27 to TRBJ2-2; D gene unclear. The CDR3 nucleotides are TGTGCCAGCAGTTTCCCGACCGGGGAGCTGTTTTTT. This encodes CASSFPTGELFF.